Sequencing of this T cell receptor beta chain was carried out in a study of early T cells in non-severe SARS-CoV-2 infection. Across the whole study: The chains were unpaired, and the sequenced material was bulk RNA from unsorted whole blood. The study's findings and limits: Anti-spike CD8 responses were favored by VDJdb matching, which missed private and CD4 specificities.

This clonotype was counted a few times. What it recognizes is unknown. Attached unique molecular identifiers marked individual cDNA molecules. TCRdb redid the calling of the 5' RACE reads with MiXCR, one entry per CDR3 protein. There are 90,000 or so distinct CDR3 sequences in the sample; 14% to 15% occur only once, and 4.5% to 7% lies in the top ten. This CDR3 comprises 15 residues. Germline trimming cut 5 bases from V and 3 bases from J; bases unmatched to any gene: 6. Germline values: CDR1 MNHNY, CDR2 SVGAGI (reference sequence). The J gene is TRBJ1-4, the V gene TRBV6-6, with 7 bases lining up with TRBD1. The sequence derives from an adult who was a healthcare worker with PCR-confirmed SARS-CoV-2 infection or an uninfected control (not recorded which). Sequencing was performed on whole blood. The CDR3 here is CASSGDSSANEKLFF. In DNA form, the CDR3 reads TGTGCCAGCAGTGGGGACAGTTCAGCTAATGAAAAACTGTTTTTT.